These 16 T cell receptor beta chains share one sample of origin, sequenced in a study of blood T cells in healthy people across ages. A J-beta primer mix and a sample-barcoded 5' primer were used in a second PCR of roughly 6 to 11 cycles. Each CDR3 protein gets one entry after TCRdb re-called the 5' RACE reads with MiXCR. The data contain fewer than 2,000,000 distinct CDR3 sequences, roughly a third of them singletons. Sample: blood. The source is a woman in her thirties in good health.

This clonotype has just a few counts. This rearrangement joins TRBV6-2 or TRBV6-3 to TRBJ2-7; no definite D call. This CDR3 is 14 amino acids long. Germline V lookup: CDR1 MNHEY, CDR2 SVGEGT. V shed 6 bases and J shed 2 bases, with 14 bases lying between them. The CDR3 protein is CASSPRIGTYEQYF. CDR3 sequence (DNA): TGTGCCAGCAGCCCTCGGATAGGCACCTACGAGCAGTACTTC.

This clonotype was observed a few times. This chain uses TRBV20-1 with TRBJ2-1; TRBD2 is a possible D gene (5 bases). Trimming removed 4 bases at V and 5 bases at J, with 15 bases between. The CDR3 has 14 residues. The V gene's germline CDR1 is DFQATT and CDR2 SNEGSKA (reference sequence). CDR3 region: CSATDRTVNNEQFF. CDR3 in DNA: TGCAGTGCTACGGATAGGACTGTTAACAATGAGCAGTTCTTC.

V and J are TRBV15 and TRBJ1-1; D is possibly TRBD1 (5 bases). CDR3 length equals 15 residues. Germline lookup yields CDR1 LNHNV and CDR2 YYDKDF (reference sequence). Trimming removed 3 bases at V and 5 bases at J, with 16 bases between. The CDR3 region has the DNA TGTGCCACCAGCAGCCACGCGGGGGTAGAGACTGAAGCTTTCTTT. Protein product: CATSSHAGVETEAFF. The complete variable domain, with remaining parts taken from reference TRBV15 and TRBJ1-1, reads DAMVIQNPRYQVTQFGKPVTLSCSQTLNHNVMYWYQQKSSQAPKLLFHYYDKDFNNEADTPDNFQSRRPNTSFCFLDIRSPGLGDTAMYLCATSSHAGVETEAFFGQGTRLTVV.

This clonotype was seen only a few times. The rearrangement joins TRBV5-4 to TRBJ2-5; D may be TRBD1 or TRBD2 (5 bases each). The CDR3 is 15 amino acids. Trimming cost V 0 bases and J 3 bases, with 12 bases left between them. Germline V lookup: CDR1 SGHNT, CDR2 YYREEE (reference sequence). The CDR3 DNA is TGTGCCAGCAGCTTGGTCTTTGGGACGGAAGAGACCCAGTACTTC. Protein product: CASSLVFGTEETQYF.

The chain couples TRBV29-1 to TRBJ2-3, with 7 bases lining up with TRBD1. CDR1 is SQVTM, CDR2 ANQGSEA, per germline. Trimming took 2 bases from V and 0 from J; bases not matched to a gene: 2. The CDR3 runs to 14 residues. The CDR3 DNA is TGCAGCGTTGAATGGGGACAGAGCACAGATACGCAGTATTTT. This codes for CSVEWGQSTDTQYF.

The rearrangement joins TRBV19 to TRBJ2-7; 12 nucleotides line up with TRBD1. In germline, CDR1 is LNHDA, CDR2 SQIVND (reference sequence). The CDR3 extends over 17 amino acids. With V trimmed by 5 bases and J by 2 bases, 10 bases remained unmatched. The CDR3 reads CASSPNPGTGGTYEQYF. As DNA, the CDR3 is TGTGCCAGTAGTCCCAACCCCGGGACAGGGGGCACCTACGAGCAGTACTTC.

The genes are TRBV6-6 and TRBJ2-2; 8 bases are shared with TRBD2. Losses at the gene ends were 0 bases for V and 7 bases for J; bases not matched to a gene: 7. The germline gives CDR1 MNHNY, CDR2 SVGAGI (reference sequence). The CDR3 runs to 16 residues. CDR3 DNA sequence: TGTGCCAGCAGTTACTCGCGCGCGGGAGGTGACGGGGAGCTGTTTTTT. Translating gives CASSYSRAGGDGELFF.

The V gene is TRBV7-2, the J gene TRBJ2-7, with D possibly matching TRBD1 (5 bases). The V gene lost 3 bases and the J gene lost 6 bases, with 15 bases spanning the gap. Germline assignment: CDR1 SGHTA and CDR2 FQGNSA. This CDR3 spans 14 amino acids. CDR3 sequence reads: CASSFSIGRVEQYF. The CDR3 nucleotides are TGTGCCAGCAGCTTTTCTATCGGCAGGGTCGAGCAGTACTTC.

The genes are TRBV12-3 or TRBV12-4 and TRBJ2-1; the match to TRBD2 covers 9 bases. Losses at the gene ends were 4 bases for V and 6 bases for J; bases not matched to a gene: 4. The CDR3 covers 14 residues. Here the CDR3 reads CASSSSGTCNEQFF. The CDR3 DNA is TGTGCCAGCAGTTCTAGCGGGACCTGCAATGAGCAGTTCTTC.

The rearrangement joins TRBV11-2 to TRBJ2-5; D gene uncertain. This CDR3 is built from 12 residues. CDR1 SGHAT and CDR2 FQNNGV come from the germline V gene. Trimming pared 4 bases from V and 11 bases from J, leaving 14 bases between. The DNA of the CDR3 is TGTGCCAGCAGCTACAGCGTTACTGAGCAGTACTTC. Its protein is CASSYSVTEQYF.

Points on this clonotype: A read error may be the cause here, since a much bigger clone is one base away. J is TRBJ2-5 and V is TRBV12-3 or TRBV12-4; D ambiguous. The CDR3 covers 11 residues. CDR3 region: CDSRSQRSQYF. The CDR3 DNA follows: TGTGACAGCAGATCCCAACGCTCCCAGTACTTC.

V and J are TRBV15 and TRBJ2-7; 8 bases align to TRBD1. The ends lost 0 bases at V and 5 bases at J; junction bases unmatched: 6. The CDR3 covers 15 residues. CDR1 and CDR2 from the germline V gene are LNHNV and YYDKDF (reference sequence). The CDR3 region has the DNA TGTGCCACCAGCAGAGATCGGCCAGGGGGCAACGAGCAGTACTTC. It encodes CATSRDRPGGNEQYF.

V gene TRBV10-1 combines with J gene TRBJ2-7, with D perhaps TRBD1 (6 bases). V lost 2 bases, J lost 7 bases, and 12 bases lay in between. Germline V gene data show CDR1 as WNHNN and CDR2 as SYGVQD (reference sequence). There are 13 residues in the CDR3. The CDR3 DNA is TGCGCCAGCAGTGAGCCGGGACAATTAGAGCAGTACTTC. Protein product: CASSEPGQLEQYF.

The CDR3 loop reads CASSPYPRETQYF. Here the CDR3 DNA reads TGTGCCAGCAGCCCATACCCTAGGGAGACCCAGTACTTC. The chain uses TRBV3-1 and TRBJ2-5; no clear D. Germline assignment: CDR1 LGHDT and CDR2 YNNKEL (reference sequence). The CDR3 has 13 amino acids. Trimming pared 4 bases from V and 5 bases from J, leaving 11 bases between.

V gene TRBV6-6 combines with J gene TRBJ1-1; TRBD1 matches at 9 bases. CDR3 length: 15 residues. Looked up from germline, CDR1 is MNHNY and CDR2 is SVGAGI (reference sequence). Trimming at V came to 2 bases and at J to 6 bases, leaving 7 bases not matched to a gene. CDR3 amino acids: CASSYPGTGISEAFF. The CDR3 coding sequence is TGTGCCAGCAGTTACCCCGGGACAGGGATTTCTGAAGCTTTCTTT.

The V call is TRBV28, the J call TRBJ1-5, with D unresolved. The V and J ends lost 3 bases and 7 bases respectively, with 13 bases between them. CDR3 length: 14 amino acids. Germline V gives CDR1 MDHEN, CDR2 SYDVKM. CDR3 sequence reads: CASSFRGREQPQHF. The DNA of the CDR3 is TGTGCCAGCAGTTTTCGCGGTAGGGAACAGCCCCAGCATTTT.